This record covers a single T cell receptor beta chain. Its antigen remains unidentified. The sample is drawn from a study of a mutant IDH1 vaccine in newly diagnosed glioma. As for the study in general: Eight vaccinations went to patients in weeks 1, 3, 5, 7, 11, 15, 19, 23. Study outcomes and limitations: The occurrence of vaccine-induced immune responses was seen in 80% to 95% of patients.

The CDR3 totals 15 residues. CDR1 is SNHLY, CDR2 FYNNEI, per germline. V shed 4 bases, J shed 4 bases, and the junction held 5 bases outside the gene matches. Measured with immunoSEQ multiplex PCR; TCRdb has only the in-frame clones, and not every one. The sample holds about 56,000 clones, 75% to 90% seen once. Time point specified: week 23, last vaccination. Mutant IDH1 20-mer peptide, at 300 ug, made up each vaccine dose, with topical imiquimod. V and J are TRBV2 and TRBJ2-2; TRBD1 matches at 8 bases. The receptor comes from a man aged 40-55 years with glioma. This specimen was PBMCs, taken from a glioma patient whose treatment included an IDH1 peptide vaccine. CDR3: CASSADRGGTGELFF. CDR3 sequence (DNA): TGTGCCAGCAGTGCCGACAGGGGAGGCACCGGGGAGCTGTTTTTT.